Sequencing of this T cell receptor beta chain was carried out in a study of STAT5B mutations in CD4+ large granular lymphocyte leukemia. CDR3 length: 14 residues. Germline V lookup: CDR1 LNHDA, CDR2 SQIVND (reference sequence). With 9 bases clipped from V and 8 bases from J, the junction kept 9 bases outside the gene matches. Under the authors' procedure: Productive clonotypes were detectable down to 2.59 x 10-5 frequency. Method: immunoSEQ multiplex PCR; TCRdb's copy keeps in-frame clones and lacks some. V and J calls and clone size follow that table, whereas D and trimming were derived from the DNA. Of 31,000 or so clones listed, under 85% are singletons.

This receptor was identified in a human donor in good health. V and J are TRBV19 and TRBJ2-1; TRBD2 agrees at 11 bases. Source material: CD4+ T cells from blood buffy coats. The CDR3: CASRTSGSRYEQFF. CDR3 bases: TGTGCCAGCCGAACTAGCGGGAGTCGCTATGAGCAGTTCTTC.